Listed below are T cell receptor beta chains from one sample, sequenced in a study of blood T cells in healthy people across ages. TCRdb re-analysed the 5' RACE reads in MiXCR, keeping a single row per CDR3 protein. Of 1.5 million to 2 million distinct CDR3 sequences detected, roughly 49% appear once; the ten largest clones hold approximately 2%. Sequencing was done on a sample of blood. All receptors derive from a woman between 40 and 55 years old in good health. Both conserved end residues are part of each CDR3. Each record gives: V gene, clone size, D gene, J gene, CDR3 DNA, CDR3 protein. A D gene is named only where the DNA matches it firmly. Size is omitted from some rows. Given values are once, few, many or a class for expanded clones.

>TRBV7-9|few|.|TRBJ2-3
TGTGCCAGCAGCTTAGCGCTTAACCGGGTGGAGTTTACGCAGTATTTT
CASSLALNRVEFTQYF
>TRBV25-1|few|.|TRBJ2-1
TGTGCCAGCAGTGACTTGGGGGGTTGGGATGAGGAGCAGTTCTTC
CASSDLGGWDEEQFF
>TRBV6-1|.|.|TRBJ2-7
TGTGCCAGCAGTGAAGGGGGGGCAGGGTCCTACGAGCAGTACTTC
CASSEGGAGSYEQYF
>TRBV4-1|.|TRBD1|TRBJ2-7
TGCGCCAGCAGCCTCGTACCGGGACAGGGTCACGAGCAGTACTTC
CASSLVPGQGHEQYF
>TRBV28|.|.|TRBJ1-2
TGTGCCAGCAGGGAACAGGGTTCTAAGAACTATGGCTACACCTTC
CASREQGSKNYGYTF
>TRBV2|.|TRBD2|TRBJ2-4
TGTGCCAGCAGACGCGGGGGGGCCCCAAACATTCAGTACTTC
CASRRGGAPNIQYF
>TRBV7-3|few|TRBD2|TRBJ2-1
TGTGCCAGCAGCCTTTCGGCGGGGGGCCCGGGTAATGAGCAGTTCTTC
CASSLSAGGPGNEQFF
>TRBV5-1|.|TRBD2|TRBJ2-1
TGCGCCAGCAGCTTGGTACGACTAGCGGGGGGATTCTACAATGAGCAGTTCTTC
CASSLVRLAGGFYNEQFF
>TRBV5-6|.|TRBD2|TRBJ2-1
TGTGCCAGCAGCCGCGCCAGACTAGCGGGGGCGAACAATAAGCAGTTCTTC
CASSRARLAGANNKQFF
>TRBV7-2|few|TRBD2|TRBJ2-7
TGTGCCAGCAGCTCCGGGACTAGCGGGGGGGCTTCCTACGAGCAGTACTTC
CASSSGTSGGASYEQYF
>TRBV6-5|.|TRBD2|TRBJ2-3
TGTGCCAACAGCCCGACTAGCGGGGTTCACGATACGCAGTATTTT
CANSPTSGVHDTQYF
>TRBV3-1|.|.|TRBJ2-1
TGTGCCAGCCACCCGGGGCCCTCCTACAATGAGCAGTTCTTC
CASHPGPSYNEQFF
>TRBV28|.|.|TRBJ1-4
TGTGCCAGCAGCCGGGACAAATGGAGACAGACTAATGAAAAACTGTTTTTT
CASSRDKWRQTNEKLFF
>TRBV28|few|TRBD1|TRBJ2-5
TGTGCCAGCAGTTTAAGTCCCAGGGGGCGAGAGACCCAGTACTTC
CASSLSPRGRETQYF
>TRBV5-5|.|TRBD1|TRBJ1-1
TGTGCCAGCAGCATGAGACAGGGGAACACTGAAGCTTTCTTT
CASSMRQGNTEAFF
>TRBV10-1|.|.|TRBJ2-1
TGCGCCAGCAGTGAGTCGTGGGGGGCCGAGCAGTTCTTC
CASSESWGAEQFF
>TRBV29-1|few|.|TRBJ2-5
TGCAGCGCTGAGGGGGGACAATTCCAAGAGACCCAGTACTTC
CSAEGGQFQETQYF
>TRBV30|.|.|TRBJ2-5
TGTGCCTGGAGTAACGGGGAGACCCAGTACTTC
CAWSNGETQYF
>TRBV7-3|few|TRBD1|TRBJ1-2
TGTGCCAGCAGCCGAGGGGGCAGCTATGGCTACACCTTC
CASSRGGSYGYTF
>TRBV10-3|.|.|TRBJ2-7
TGTGCCATCGGCGACCCGAACCTTAACTACGAGCAGTACTTC
CAIGDPNLNYEQYF
>TRBV28|.|.|TRBJ1-5
TGTGCCAGCAATTTCCAGGGGTCCAATCAGCCCCAGCATTTT
CASNFQGSNQPQHF
>TRBV24-1|.|TRBD1|TRBJ1-5
TGTGCCACCAGTGACACAGGGGGCGCGGGTCAGCCCCAGCATTTT
CATSDTGGAGQPQHF
>TRBV6-5|.|TRBD2|TRBJ2-5
TGTGCCAGCAGTCCTGAGGGAGGGAGAAGGGAGACCCAGTACTTC
CASSPEGGRRETQYF
>TRBV29-1|few|TRBD1|TRBJ2-3
TGCAGCGTTGCCCCGGACAGGGGTGATACGCAGTATTTT
CSVAPDRGDTQYF
>TRBV5-1|.|TRBD1|TRBJ2-3
TGCGCCAGCAGCTTGGCTAGGGGGCAAAGAGATACGCAGTATTTT
CASSLARGQRDTQYF
>TRBV7-9|few|.|TRBJ2-4
TGTGCCAGCAGCTTAGCGGATAGGGGCGAAGCCAAAAACATTCAGTACTTC
CASSLADRGEAKNIQYF
>TRBV6-1|few|.|TRBJ2-5
TGTGCCAGCAGTGAAGTTAATACCGAGCAAGAGACCCAGTACTTC
CASSEVNTEQETQYF
>TRBV7-2|.|TRBD2|TRBJ2-4
TGTGCCAGCAGTCCCAACCTAGCGGGGGGGAGGGGGAAAAACATTCAGTACTTC
CASSPNLAGGRGKNIQYF
>TRBV28|.|TRBD1|TRBJ2-7
TGTGCCAGCAGCCCCGAGGCAGGGGGCGTCTACGAGCAGTACTTC
CASSPEAGGVYEQYF
>TRBV3-1|.|.|TRBJ2-1
TGTGCCAGCAGCCGCGGTCCCCACAATGAGCAGTTCTTC
CASSRGPHNEQFF
>TRBV28|.|.|TRBJ2-7
TGTGCCAGCAGTTTCCGGACCCAGTGGGGACAAAAAGACCCCTGCGAGCAGTACTTC
CASSFRTQWGQKDPCEQYF
>TRBV12-3/TRBV12-4|.|.|TRBJ1-1
TGTGCCAGCAAGTTCAACGGGGGAGGGACTGAAGCTTTCTTT
CASKFNGGGTEAFF
>TRBV28|.|.|TRBJ2-3
TGTGCCAGCACTCCTGGCAGCGCTGGCACAGATACGCAGTATTTT
CASTPGSAGTDTQYF
>TRBV7-2|few|.|TRBJ2-4
TGTGCCAGCAGCTTAGGGGTAATAATGACGGACACCCGGGCCAAAAACATTCAGTACTTC
CASSLGVIMTDTRAKNIQYF
>TRBV5-1|few|TRBD1|TRBJ2-3
TGCGCCAGCAGCCCCGGACAGGGGCGTAGCACAGATACGCAGTATTTT
CASSPGQGRSTDTQYF
>TRBV6-2/TRBV6-3|.|.|TRBJ1-4
TGTGCCAGCAGTTATCGCTCCCCGGACTACGGAGAAAAACTGTTTTTT
CASSYRSPDYGEKLFF
>TRBV10-3|.|TRBD2|TRBJ2-3
TGTGTCATCAGTGAGACTAGCGGGGTATCAGATACGCAGTATTTT
CVISETSGVSDTQYF
>TRBV6-5|once|.|TRBJ2-1
TGTGCCAGCAGTTACCGTAGAGTGAAGACTAATGAGCAGTTCTTC
CASSYRRVKTNEQFF
>TRBV3-1|few|TRBD2|TRBJ2-1
TGTGCCAGCAGCCAGGTATCGGGGGGGCCTGGCAATGAGCAGTTCTTC
CASSQVSGGPGNEQFF
>TRBV28|.|.|TRBJ1-2
TGTGCCAGCAGTTCACACCGAGGCTATGGCTACACCTTC
CASSSHRGYGYTF
>TRBV27|.|TRBD2|TRBJ2-5
TGTGCCAGCAGACTAGCGGGGGGTAGGACCCAGTACTTC
CASRLAGGRTQYF
>TRBV5-1|.|.|TRBJ2-5
TGCGCCAGCAGCTTGGAACAGGGAGTGAGAGAGACCCAGTACTTC
CASSLEQGVRETQYF
>TRBV5-1|once|TRBD2|TRBJ2-3
TGCGCCAGCAGCTCGACGGGACTAGCGGGAGTTGGCACAGATACGCAGTATTTT
CASSSTGLAGVGTDTQYF
>TRBV7-2|.|.|TRBJ2-5
TGTGCCAGCAGCTTAAACCCTCCGGGCCTCCGGGAGACCCAGTACTTC
CASSLNPPGLRETQYF
>TRBV7-2|few|TRBD2|TRBJ2-4
TGTGCCAGCAGCTTAGTAAGGGCTAGCGGGGGCGGGGACATTCAGTACTTC
CASSLVRASGGGDIQYF
>TRBV7-9|.|.|TRBJ2-7
TGTGCCACCAAAGGGCTGGCTAACGCAAATGAGCAGTACTTC
CATKGLANANEQYF
>TRBV11-2|.|.|TRBJ2-5
TGTGCCAGCAGCTTGCTCGGAGGGGCGGGATCCCAAGAGACCCAGTACTTC
CASSLLGGAGSQETQYF
>TRBV27|.|TRBD1|TRBJ1-2
TGTGCCAGCAGTCCGACCTGGACAGGATTCGGCTACACCTTC
CASSPTWTGFGYTF
>TRBV14|.|.|TRBJ2-7
TGTGCCAGCAGCCAATCTAGTGCGGGCGAGCAGTACTTC
CASSQSSAGEQYF
>TRBV3-1|.|.|TRBJ2-1
TGTGCCAGCGGGGTAGGTCGGCAGGGTGGCAATGAGCAGTTCTTC
CASGVGRQGGNEQFF
>TRBV21-1|.|.|TRBJ2-3
TGTGCCAGCAGCAAAGCGGAGAGATCTAGCACAGATACGCAGTATTTT
CASSKAERSSTDTQYF
>TRBV7-2|many|TRBD1|TRBJ2-5
TGTGCCAGCAGCTTAGTAGACAGGGCGCAAGAGACCCAGTACTTC
CASSLVDRAQETQYF
>TRBV4-1|few|.|TRBJ2-1
TGCGCCAGCAGCCAAGAGGTGGCGCAGTTCTTC
CASSQEVAQFF
>TRBV20-1|.|.|TRBJ1-2
TGCAGTGCTCCGCGGACAGATACTTTGAACTATAGCTACACCTTC
CSAPRTDTLNYSYTF
>TRBV20-1|.|TRBD1|TRBJ2-7
TGCAGTGCTAGAATACGACAGGGGAGTTACGAGCAGTACTTC
CSARIRQGSYEQYF
>TRBV20-1|few|.|TRBJ2-7
TGCAGTGCTACCCGAACAGTGAGGTACGAGCAGTACTTC
CSATRTVRYEQYF